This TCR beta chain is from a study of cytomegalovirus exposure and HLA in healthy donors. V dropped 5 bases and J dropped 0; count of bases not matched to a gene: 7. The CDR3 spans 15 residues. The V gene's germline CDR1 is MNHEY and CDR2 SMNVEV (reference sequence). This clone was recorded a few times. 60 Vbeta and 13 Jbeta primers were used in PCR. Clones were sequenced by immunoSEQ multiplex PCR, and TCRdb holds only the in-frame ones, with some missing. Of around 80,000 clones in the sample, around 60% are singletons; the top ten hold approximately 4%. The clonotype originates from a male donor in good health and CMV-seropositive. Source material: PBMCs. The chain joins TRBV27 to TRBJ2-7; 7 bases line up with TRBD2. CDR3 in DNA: TGTGCCAGCAGTCTCGCGGGGGACCTCTCCTACGAGCAGTACTTC. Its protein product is CASSLAGDLSYEQYF.